This TCR beta chain was profiled in a study of Graves' ophthalmopathy and Graves' hyperthyroidism. Study results and limitations: It was with around 67% sensitivity and approximately 75% specificity that the model predicted ophthalmopathy progression. Discriminating ophthalmopathy from stable hyperthyroidism, a 13-signature model attained a sensitivity of 87.88% and a specificity of about 83%.

The table lists this clonotype with many counts. Its target is not known. As the template, RNA transcripts were used to amplify TCR beta CDR3 regions. HTBI primers were employed in first-round RT-PCR, then a second-round multiplex PCR followed. TCRdb re-analysed the multiplex PCR reads in MiXCR, keeping a single row per CDR3 protein. The sample has hundreds of thousands of distinct CDR3 sequences, roughly 20% seen once; the top ten hold more than 5.5%. Patients with other autoimmune diseases, uncontrolled infections, pregnancy or lactation were excluded. The starting material, approximately 10 ml of fresh peripheral blood, provided the PBMCs. The V and J ends lost 5 bases and 0 bases respectively, with 17 bases between them. CDR1 is LGHNT and CDR2 is FRNRAP in the germline V gene. The CDR3 extends over 17 amino acids.

The TCR comes from a woman aged 18-29 years with stable Graves' hyperthyroidism. Some clones in this sample may be carry-over from other donors' samples. This chain connects TRBV12-5 to TRBJ1-5, with D tentatively TRBD1 (5 bases). Material for sequencing was peripheral blood. CDR3 in amino acids: CASGPTAGRASNQPQHF. The CDR3 DNA reads TGTGCTAGTGGTCCTACCGCGGGGCGGGCTAGCAATCAGCCCCAGCATTTT.